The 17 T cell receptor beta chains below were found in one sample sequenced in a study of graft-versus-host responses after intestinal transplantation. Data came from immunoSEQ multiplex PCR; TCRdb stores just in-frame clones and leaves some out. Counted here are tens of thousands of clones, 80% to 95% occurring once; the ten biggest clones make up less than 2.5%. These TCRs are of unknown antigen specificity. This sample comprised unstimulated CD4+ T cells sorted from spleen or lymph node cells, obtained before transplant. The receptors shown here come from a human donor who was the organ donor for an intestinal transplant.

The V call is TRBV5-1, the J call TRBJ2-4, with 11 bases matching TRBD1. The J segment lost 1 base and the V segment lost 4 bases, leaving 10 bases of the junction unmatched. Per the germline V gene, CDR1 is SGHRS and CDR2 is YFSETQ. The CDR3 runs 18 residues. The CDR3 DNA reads TGCGCCAGCAGCATGGGACAGGGGGTCCCTAAGGCCAAAAACATTCAGTACTTC. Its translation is CASSMGQGVPKAKNIQYF.

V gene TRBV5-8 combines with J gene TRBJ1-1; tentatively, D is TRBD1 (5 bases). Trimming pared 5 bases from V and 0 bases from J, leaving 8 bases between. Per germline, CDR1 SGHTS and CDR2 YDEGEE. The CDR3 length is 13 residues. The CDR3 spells CASRLTVNTEAFF. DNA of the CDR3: TGTGCCAGCAGACTGACAGTGAACACTGAAGCTTTCTTT.

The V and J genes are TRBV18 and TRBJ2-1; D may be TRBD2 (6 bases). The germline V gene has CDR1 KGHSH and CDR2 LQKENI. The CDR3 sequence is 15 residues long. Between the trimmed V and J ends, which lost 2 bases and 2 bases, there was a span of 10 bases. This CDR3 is CASSPVGGTYNEQFF. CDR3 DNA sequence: TGTGCCAGCTCACCAGTCGGGGGTACCTACAATGAGCAGTTCTTC.

The CDR3 DNA is TGTGCCAGCAGTGGGGGACAGGGGCGCTACAATGAGCAGTTCTTC. Protein: CASSGGQGRYNEQFF. The genes are TRBV27 and TRBJ2-1, with 10 bases identical to TRBD1. The germline CDR1 and CDR2 sequences are MNHEY and SMNVEV (reference sequence). This CDR3 has 15 amino acids. The J segment lost 3 bases and the V segment lost 5 bases, leaving 4 bases of the junction unmatched.

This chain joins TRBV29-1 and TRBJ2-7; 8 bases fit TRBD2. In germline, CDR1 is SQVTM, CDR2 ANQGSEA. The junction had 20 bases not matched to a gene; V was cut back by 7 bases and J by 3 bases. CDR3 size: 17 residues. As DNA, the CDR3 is TGCAGCGCTATCTTAGCGGGGAGATTTCTTGTGGGCTACGAGCAGTACTTC. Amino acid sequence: CSAILAGRFLVGYEQYF.

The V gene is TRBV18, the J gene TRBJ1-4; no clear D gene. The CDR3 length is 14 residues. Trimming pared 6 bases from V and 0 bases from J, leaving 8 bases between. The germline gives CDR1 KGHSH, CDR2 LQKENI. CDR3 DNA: TGTGCCAGCTCGCTTTCAGCAACTAATGAAAAACTGTTTTTT. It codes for CASSLSATNEKLFF.

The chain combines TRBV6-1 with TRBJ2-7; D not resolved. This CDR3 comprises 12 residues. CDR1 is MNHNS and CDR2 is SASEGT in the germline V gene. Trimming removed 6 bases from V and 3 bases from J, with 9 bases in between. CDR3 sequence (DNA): TGTGCCAGCAGCCGTAGGATCTACGAGCAGTACTTC. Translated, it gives CASSRRIYEQYF.

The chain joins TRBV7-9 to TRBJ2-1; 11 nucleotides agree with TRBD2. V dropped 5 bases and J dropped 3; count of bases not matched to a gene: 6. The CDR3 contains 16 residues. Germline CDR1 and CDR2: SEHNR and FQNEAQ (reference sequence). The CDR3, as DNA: TGTGCCAGCAGCCCGGGACTAGCGGACTACTACAATGAGCAGTTCTTC. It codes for CASSPGLADYYNEQFF.

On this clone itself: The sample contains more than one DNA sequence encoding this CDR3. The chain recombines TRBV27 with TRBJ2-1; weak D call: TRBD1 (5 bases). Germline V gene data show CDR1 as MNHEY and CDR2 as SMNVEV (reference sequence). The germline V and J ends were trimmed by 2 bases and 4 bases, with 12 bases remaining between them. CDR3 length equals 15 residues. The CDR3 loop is CASSLQGIGYNEQFF. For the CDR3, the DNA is TGTGCCAGCAGTTTACAGGGAATAGGGTACAATGAGCAGTTCTTC.

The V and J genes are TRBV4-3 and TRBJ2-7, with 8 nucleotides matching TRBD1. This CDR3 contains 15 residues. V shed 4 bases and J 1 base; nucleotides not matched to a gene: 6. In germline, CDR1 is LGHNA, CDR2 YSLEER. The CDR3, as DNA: TGCGCCAGCAGCCCCCGGCGACAGGGGTCCTACGAGCAGTACTTC. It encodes CASSPRRQGSYEQYF.

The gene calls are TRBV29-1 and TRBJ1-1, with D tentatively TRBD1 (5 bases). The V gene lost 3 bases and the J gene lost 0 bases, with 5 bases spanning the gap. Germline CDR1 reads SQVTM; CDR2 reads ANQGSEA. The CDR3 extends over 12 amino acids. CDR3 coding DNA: TGCAGCGTTGAGACAGTGAACACTGAAGCTTTCTTT. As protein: CSVETVNTEAFF.

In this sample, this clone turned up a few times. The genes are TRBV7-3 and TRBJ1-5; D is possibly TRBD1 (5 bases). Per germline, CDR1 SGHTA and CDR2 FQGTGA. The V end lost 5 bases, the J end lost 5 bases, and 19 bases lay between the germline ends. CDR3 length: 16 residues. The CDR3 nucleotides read TGTGCCAGCAGCCTAGGGGAAGGGGTAAGGGATCAGCCCCAGCATTTT. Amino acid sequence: CASSLGEGVRDQPQHF.

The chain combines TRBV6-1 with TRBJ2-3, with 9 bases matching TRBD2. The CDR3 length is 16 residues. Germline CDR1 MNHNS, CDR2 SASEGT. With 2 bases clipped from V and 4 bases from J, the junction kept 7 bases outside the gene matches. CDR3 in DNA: TGTGCCAGCAGTGAATACGGCGGGAGGGCCCCAGATACGCAGTATTTT. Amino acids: CASSEYGGRAPDTQYF.

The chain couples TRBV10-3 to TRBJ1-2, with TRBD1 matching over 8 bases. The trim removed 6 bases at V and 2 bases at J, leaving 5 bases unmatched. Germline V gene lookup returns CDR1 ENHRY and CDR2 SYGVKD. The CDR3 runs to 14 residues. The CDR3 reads CAIRLTGANYGYTF. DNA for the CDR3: TGTGCCATCAGGCTGACAGGGGCGAACTATGGCTACACCTTC.

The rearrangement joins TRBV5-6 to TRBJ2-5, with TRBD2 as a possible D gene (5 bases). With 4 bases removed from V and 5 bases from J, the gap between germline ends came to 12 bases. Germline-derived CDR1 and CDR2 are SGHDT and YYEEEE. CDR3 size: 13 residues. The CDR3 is CASSPRRRETQYF. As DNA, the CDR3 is TGTGCCAGCAGCCCGAGGCGGAGGGAGACCCAGTACTTC.

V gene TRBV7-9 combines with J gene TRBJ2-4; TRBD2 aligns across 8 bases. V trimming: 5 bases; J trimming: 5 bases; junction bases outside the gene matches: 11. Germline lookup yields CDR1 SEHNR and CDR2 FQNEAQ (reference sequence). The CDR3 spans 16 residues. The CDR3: CASSPGRDSVENIQYF. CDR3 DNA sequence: TGTGCCAGCAGCCCCGGGAGGGATAGCGTTGAAAACATTCAGTACTTC.

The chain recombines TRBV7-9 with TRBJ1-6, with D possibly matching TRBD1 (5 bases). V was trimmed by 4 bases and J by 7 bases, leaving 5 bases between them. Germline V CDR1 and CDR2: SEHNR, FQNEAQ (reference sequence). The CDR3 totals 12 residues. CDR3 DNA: TGTGCCAGCAGCTGGACAAATTCACCCCTCCACTTT. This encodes CASSWTNSPLHF.